The 27 T cell receptor beta chains given below trace back to one sample, sequenced in a study of T cells in Graves' hyperthyroidism and ophthalmopathy. TCR beta CDR3 regions were amplified from RNA. TCR CDR3 regions were first amplified by RT-PCR with HTBI primers. TCRdb recomputed calls from the multiplex PCR reads with MiXCR, one row per CDR3 protein. In the table there are some 300,000 distinct CDR3 sequences, about 13% of which are singletons. The sample was blood. The receptors were gathered from a woman aged 40 to 50 with Graves' hyperthyroidism.

This clonotype was observed many times. The chain uses TRBV7-2 and TRBJ2-7; TRBD2 is a possible D gene (6 bases). CDR1 is SGHTA and CDR2 is FQGNSA in the germline V gene. This CDR3 is 18 amino acids long. Between the trimmed V and J ends, which lost 0 bases and 2 bases, there was a span of 20 bases. The CDR3 loop is CASSLAPAGISNTYEQYF. For the CDR3, the DNA is TGTGCCAGCAGCTTAGCCCCGGCGGGAATTAGTAACACCTACGAGCAGTACTTC.

The chain uses TRBV7-3 and TRBJ1-1, with 8 bases fitting TRBD1. This CDR3 has 13 amino acids. The V segment lost 0 bases and the J segment 10 bases; nucleotides outside the gene matches: 4. The germline gives CDR1 SGHTA, CDR2 FQGTGA. The CDR3 nucleotides are TGTGCCAGCAGCTTAACCGCCGGACAGGGAGCTTTCTTT. Translated, it gives CASSLTAGQGAFF.

The sample holds many counts of this clonotype. The V and J genes are TRBV13 and TRBJ2-3, with D maybe TRBD1 (5 bases). The V end lost 5 bases, the J end lost 1 base, and 10 bases lay between the germline ends. CDR1 PRHDT and CDR2 FYEKMQ come from the germline V gene (reference sequence). The CDR3 length is 14 residues. In DNA, the CDR3 is TGTGCCAGCAGCACAAGACAGCGCACAGATACGCAGTATTTT. It encodes CASSTRQRTDTQYF.

This clonotype occurred many times. In nucleotides, the CDR3 is TGTGCCAGTAGTAGCGGGATAGTCGGGAGTGAGCAGTTCTTC. Protein sequence: CASSSGIVGSEQFF. This chain joins TRBV19 and TRBJ2-1; D may be TRBD2 (6 bases). V lost 4 bases, J lost 9 bases, and 16 bases lay in between. In germline, CDR1 is LNHDA, CDR2 SQIVND (reference sequence). The CDR3 totals 14 residues. The variable domain in full, completed from reference TRBV19 and TRBJ2-1, reads DGGITQSPKYLFRKEGQNVTLSCEQNLNHDAMYWYRQDPGQGLRLIYYSQIVNDFQKGDIAEGYSVSREKKESFPLTVTSAQKNPTAFYLCASSSGIVGSEQFFGPGTRLTVL.

This clonotype was detected many times. The CDR3 region is CASSHGGSTEAFF. DNA for the CDR3: TGTGCCAGCAGTCACGGGGGGAGCACTGAAGCTTTCTTT. This chain uses TRBV12-3 or TRBV12-4 with TRBJ1-1; D is possibly TRBD1 (5 bases). This CDR3 region has 13 residues. Deletions cut 5 bases from V and 4 bases from J, with 11 bases between.

At least ten counts were recorded for this clonotype. V is TRBV9 and J is TRBJ2-3; TRBD2 might be the D (6 bases). In germline, CDR1 is SGDLS, CDR2 YYNGEE. This CDR3 has 15 amino acids. Trimming took 2 bases from V and 0 from J, leaving 10 bases between them. CDR3 region: CASSVGLASTDTQYF. DNA of the CDR3: TGTGCCAGCAGCGTGGGACTGGCTAGCACAGATACGCAGTATTTT.

This clonotype was seen repeatedly, ten times or more. The CDR3 here is CASSGATGTGGNQPQHF. DNA of the CDR3: TGTGCCAGCAGTGGGGCGACCGGGACAGGCGGCAATCAGCCCCAGCATTTT. The V gene is TRBV6-1, the J gene TRBJ1-5; 8 nucleotides match TRBD1. This CDR3 is 17 amino acids long. Germline values: CDR1 MNHNS, CDR2 SASEGT. The V gene end was trimmed by 4 bases and the J gene end by 2 bases; junction bases not matched to a gene: 10.

This clonotype was seen many times. This CDR3 is CSVDLGLRETQYF. The CDR3 DNA follows: TGCAGCGTTGATCTGGGGTTGCGGGAGACCCAGTACTTC. The chain joins TRBV29-1 to TRBJ2-5, with D unresolved. The CDR3 runs to 13 residues. Trimming removed 3 bases from V and 5 bases from J, with 13 bases in between. CDR1 is SQVTM, CDR2 ANQGSEA, per germline.

In its sample, this clonotype was seen a few times. The CDR3 DNA sequence: TGTGCCACCAGCAGAGAGCGGGGAGGGGGAGAGACCCAGTACTTC. Amino acids: CATSRERGGGETQYF. The chain recombines TRBV15 with TRBJ2-5; perhaps TRBD2 as D (7 bases). CDR1 is LNHNV and CDR2 is YYDKDF in the germline V gene (reference sequence). V gave up 0 bases and J gave up 4 bases, with 12 bases separating them. CDR3 size: 15 residues. The full variable domain, in which reference TRBV15 and TRBJ2-5 provide the parts outside the CDR3, is DAMVIQNPRYQVTQFGKPVTLSCSQTLNHNVMYWYQQKSSQAPKLLFHYYDKDFNNEADTPDNFQSRRPNTSFCFLDIRSPGLGDTAMYLCATSRERGGGETQYFGPGTRLLVL.

This clonotype was seen more than once but under ten times. The chain is built from TRBV9 and TRBJ1-4, with a tentative D call TRBD1 (5 bases). The V gene lost 0 bases and the J gene lost 8 bases, with 14 bases spanning the gap. Germline V gives CDR1 SGDLS, CDR2 YYNGEE. This CDR3 spans 15 amino acids. CDR3 sequence reads: CASSVDDTGEEKLFF. CDR3 in DNA: TGTGCCAGCAGCGTAGACGATACGGGGGAAGAAAAACTGTTTTTT.

This clonotype has just a few counts. The gene calls are TRBV19 and TRBJ1-6, with 8 bases lining up with TRBD1. Germline V gene sequence: CDR1 LNHDA, CDR2 SQIVND (reference sequence). J gave up 2 bases and V 6 bases, and 3 bases lay outside the gene matches. CDR3 size: 15 residues. CDR3 sequence reads: CASRSDRAYNSPLHF. The CDR3, as DNA: TGTGCCAGTAGATCGGACAGGGCCTATAATTCACCCCTCCACTTT.

There are many counts of this clonotype. V and J are TRBV13 and TRBJ1-5, with TRBD1 identical over 7 bases. V lost 0 bases to trimming and J lost 4 bases; unmatched junction nucleotides: 6. CDR1 and CDR2 (germline): PRHDT, FYEKMQ (reference sequence). The length of the CDR3 is 16 residues. The CDR3 loop reads CASSLGGQGVNQPQHF. The CDR3 coding sequence is TGTGCCAGCAGCTTAGGTGGTCAGGGGGTGAATCAGCCCCAGCATTTT. The full variable domain, rest sourced from reference TRBV13 and TRBJ1-5, is AAGVIQSPRHLIKEKRETATLKCYPIPRHDTVYWYQQGPGQDPQFLISFYEKMQSDKGSIPDRFSAQQFSDYHSELNMSSLELGDSALYFCASSLGGQGVNQPQHFGDGTRLSIL.

This clonotype has ten or more counts. The V call is TRBV6-1, the J call TRBJ2-3, with TRBD2 matching over 7 bases. In germline, CDR1 is MNHNS, CDR2 SASEGT. This CDR3 contains 15 residues. V lost 6 bases and J lost 4; bases outside the gene matches: 10. The CDR3 bases are TGTGCCAGCAGAGAGGGGAGGGCGCGGGCAGATACGCAGTATTTT. It specifies CASREGRARADTQYF.

This clonotype was seen repeatedly, ten times or more. The chain combines TRBV7-8 with TRBJ2-7, with 9 positions matching TRBD1. V dropped 4 bases and J dropped 5; count of bases not matched to a gene: 6. Germline CDR1 SGHVS, CDR2 FQNEAQ. There are 14 residues in the CDR3. Written as DNA, the CDR3 is TGTGCCAGCAGCTGGACAGGGGATTTCGACGAGCAGTACTTC. Residues: CASSWTGDFDEQYF. The full variable domain, with the rest looked up from reference TRBV7-8 and TRBJ2-7, is GAGVSQSPRYKVAKRGQDVALRCDPISGHVSLFWYQQALGQGPEFLTYFQNEAQLDKSGLPSDRFFAERPEGSVSTLKIQRTQQEDSAVYLCASSWTGDFDEQYFGPGTRLTVT.

V usage is TRBV29-1 and J usage is TRBJ1-4; D unresolved. Trimming took 4 bases from V and 3 from J, leaving 3 bases between them. The germline V gene encodes CDR1 SQVTM and CDR2 ANQGSEA. The CDR3 consists of 11 residues. This CDR3 reads CSVAANEKLFF. The CDR3 DNA reads as TGCAGCGTTGCAGCTAATGAAAAACTGTTTTTT.

At least ten counts were recorded for this clonotype. The chain is built from TRBV2 and TRBJ1-1, with 7 bases identical to TRBD1. V trimming: 4 bases; J trimming: 8 bases; junction bases outside the gene matches: 7. Germline lookup yields CDR1 SNHLY and CDR2 FYNNEI. The length of the CDR3 is 13 residues. The CDR3 region has the DNA TGTGCCAGCAGTGTGGGGGTGACAGGGGAAGCTTTCTTT. Amino acids: CASSVGVTGEAFF.

This clonotype has only a few counts. The CDR3 here is CASSQARLAGQNIYNEQFF. DNA for the CDR3: TGTGCCAGCAGCCAAGCGCGTCTAGCGGGTCAGAACATATACAATGAGCAGTTCTTC. The V gene is TRBV3-1, the J gene TRBJ2-1; TRBD2 aligns across 8 bases. With V trimmed by 1 base and J by 4 bases, 15 bases remained unmatched. Germline assignment: CDR1 LGHDT and CDR2 YNNKEL (reference sequence). This CDR3 region has 19 residues.

This clonotype was found many times. V gene TRBV25-1 combines with J gene TRBJ2-2, with D unclear. The V end was cut by 3 bases, the J end by 8 bases, with 13 bases between. The CDR3 is made up of 14 amino acids. Looked up from germline, CDR1 is MGHDK and CDR2 is SYGVNS. For the CDR3, the DNA is TGTGCCAGCAGTGACGATTCAGGAGCGGGGGAGCTGTTTTTT. Protein: CASSDDSGAGELFF.

This chain links TRBV20-1 with TRBJ2-1; tentatively, D is TRBD2 (5 bases). Trimming took off 8 bases at V and 4 bases at J, with 9 bases between the two ends. Germline V gene data show CDR1 as DFQATT and CDR2 as SNEGSKA (reference sequence). The CDR3 has 11 amino acids. CDR3 residues: CSSERYNEQFF. The CDR3 DNA follows: TGCAGTTCAGAGCGGTACAATGAGCAGTTCTTC.

There are many counts of this clonotype. V and J are TRBV2 and TRBJ2-5; 13 nucleotides agree with TRBD2. The CDR3 has 16 amino acids. Germline CDR1 is SNHLY and CDR2 is FYNNEI. With V trimmed by 4 bases and J by 3 bases, 5 bases remained unmatched. The CDR3 DNA follows: TGTGCCAGCAGTGTACTAGCGGGAGGGCCGGAAGAGACCCAGTACTTC. Protein product: CASSVLAGGPEETQYF. Full variable domain (remainder filled in from reference TRBV2 and TRBJ2-5): EPEVTQTPSHQVTQMGQEVILRCVPISNHLYFYWYRQILGQKVEFLVSFYNNEISEKSEIFDDQFSVERPDGSNFTLKIRSTKLEDSAMYFCASSVLAGGPEETQYFGPGTRLLVL.

This clonotype was counted ten times or more. The chain has TRBV20-1 and TRBJ2-2; the match to TRBD1 covers 8 bases. The V segment lost 1 base and the J segment 1 base; nucleotides outside the gene matches: 8. There are 17 residues in the CDR3. Germline CDR1 DFQATT, CDR2 SNEGSKA (reference sequence). CDR3 nucleotide sequence: TGCAGTGCTAGAGGGGGCCCGGGACAGGTGAACACCGGGGAGCTGTTTTTT. Its translation is CSARGGPGQVNTGELFF.

This clonotype was seen repeatedly, ten times or more. The V and J genes are TRBV5-6 and TRBJ2-1; maybe TRBD1 (5 bases). Germline CDR1 SGHDT, CDR2 YYEEEE. There are 15 residues in the CDR3. V was cut by 0 bases and J by 8 bases, with 15 bases left in between. CDR3 coding DNA: TGTGCCAGCAGCTTGGCAGGGTTCGGTACGGATGAGCAGTTCTTC. As protein: CASSLAGFGTDEQFF.

This clonotype has ten or more counts. V gene TRBV10-3 combines with J gene TRBJ2-1; D unclear. The CDR3 extends over 13 amino acids. Germline assignment: CDR1 ENHRY and CDR2 SYGVKD. V lost 3 bases and J lost 8, with 11 bases in between. The CDR3 nucleotides read TGTGCCATCAGTGATCCGACCCGTTATGAGCAGTTCTTC. As protein: CAISDPTRYEQFF.

This clonotype was observed at least ten times. This chain joins TRBV29-1 and TRBJ2-1; D is undetermined. Trimming took 4 bases from V and 5 from J, leaving 6 bases between them. Germline-derived CDR1 and CDR2 are SQVTM and ANQGSEA. This CDR3 spans 11 amino acids. CDR3 residues: CSVVPNNEQFF. Written as DNA, the CDR3 is TGCAGCGTTGTTCCCAACAATGAGCAGTTCTTC.

This clonotype was observed at least ten times. The V call is TRBV20-1, the J call TRBJ2-7; 15 bases align to TRBD2. This CDR3 has 14 amino acids. V was clipped by 6 bases and J by 7 bases; unmatched bases: 7. Germline CDR1 and CDR2: DFQATT and SNEGSKA (reference sequence). The CDR3 sequence is CSAQGGLAGGEQYF. DNA for the CDR3: TGCAGTGCACAAGGGGGACTAGCGGGAGGAGAGCAGTACTTC.

This clonotype was counted ten times or more. V gene TRBV7-9 combines with J gene TRBJ2-1, with D perhaps TRBD1 or TRBD2 (5 bases each). The CDR3 contains 15 residues. V was trimmed by 5 bases and J by 5 bases, leaving 16 bases between them. The germline gives CDR1 SEHNR, CDR2 FQNEAQ (reference sequence). DNA of the CDR3: TGTGCCAGCAGCCCGTACGGGACGCACCACAATGAGCAGTTCTTC. It codes for CASSPYGTHHNEQFF.

There are many counts of this clonotype. V usage is TRBV18 and J usage is TRBJ2-7; the match to TRBD1 covers 8 bases. The CDR3 covers 13 residues. Germline V gene lookup returns CDR1 KGHSH and CDR2 LQKENI. The junction had 3 bases not matched to a gene; V was cut back by 3 bases and J by 5 bases. CDR3 sequence (DNA): TGTGCCAGCTCACCTACGACAGGGGACGAGCAGTACTTC. The encoded protein is CASSPTTGDEQYF.